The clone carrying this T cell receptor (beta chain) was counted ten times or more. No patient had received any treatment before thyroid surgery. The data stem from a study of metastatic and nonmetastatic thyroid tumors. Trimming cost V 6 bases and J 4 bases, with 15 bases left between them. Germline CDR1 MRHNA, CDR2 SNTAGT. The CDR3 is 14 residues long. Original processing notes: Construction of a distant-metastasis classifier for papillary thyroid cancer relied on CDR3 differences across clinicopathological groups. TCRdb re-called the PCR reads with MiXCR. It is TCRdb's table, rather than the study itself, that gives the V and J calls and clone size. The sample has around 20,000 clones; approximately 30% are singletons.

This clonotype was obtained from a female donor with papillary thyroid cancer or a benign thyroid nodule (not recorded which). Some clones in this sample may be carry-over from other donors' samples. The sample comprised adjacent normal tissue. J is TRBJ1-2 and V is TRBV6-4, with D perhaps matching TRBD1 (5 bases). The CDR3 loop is CASRGTGESYGYTF. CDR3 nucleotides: TGTGCCAGCAGGGGGACTGGGGAGTCCTATGGCTACACCTTC.